What follows is one T cell receptor beta chain and its context. Its antigen remains unidentified. With the read ending 3 residues before the CDR3 end, the germline J gene is used to fill in that end. FACS sorting followed a 6-day coculture of CFSE-labeled recipient PBMCs with irradiated graft donor PBMCs. This entry belongs to a study of Tregs in tolerant kidney transplant recipients. Study findings and constraints: Expanding Tregs on activated donor B cells appeared to best identify donor-specific TCRbeta clones.

Sequencing was performed with immunoSEQ multiplex PCR; in TCRdb, only in-frame clones are kept and a portion is missing. Here the sample table reports about 2,000 clones. This CDR3 has 14 residues. Between the trimmed V and J ends, which lost 3 bases and 0 bases, there was a span of 8 bases. From germline, CDR1 is MNHEY and CDR2 SMNVEV (reference sequence). This sequence originates from a human patient who received a combined kidney and bone marrow transplant. Sequencing used CD8+ T cells from blood cultured with allogeneic cells, obtained before the transplant. V and J are TRBV27 and TRBJ1-2; D unresolved. The DNA read from the CDR3 is TGTGCCAGCAGTTTGAGAGGTTCTAACTATGGC. It is translated as CASSLRGSNYG. The complete CDR3 reads CASSLRGSNYGYTF.